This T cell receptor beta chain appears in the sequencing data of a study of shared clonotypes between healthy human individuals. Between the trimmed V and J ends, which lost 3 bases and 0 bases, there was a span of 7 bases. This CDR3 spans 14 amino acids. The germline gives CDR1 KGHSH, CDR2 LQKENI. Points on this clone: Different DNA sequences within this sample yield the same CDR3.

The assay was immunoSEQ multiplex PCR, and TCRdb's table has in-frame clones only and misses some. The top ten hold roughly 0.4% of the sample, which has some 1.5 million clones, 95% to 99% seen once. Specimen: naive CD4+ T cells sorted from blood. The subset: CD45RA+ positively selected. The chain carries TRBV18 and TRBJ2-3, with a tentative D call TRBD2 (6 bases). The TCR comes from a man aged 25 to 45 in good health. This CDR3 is CASSPSGSTDTQYF. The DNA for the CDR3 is TGTGCCAGCTCACCTAGCGGTAGCACAGATACGCAGTATTTT. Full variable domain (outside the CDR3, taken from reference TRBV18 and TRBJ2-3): NAGVMQNPRHLVRRRGQEARLRCSPMKGHSHVYWYRQLPEEGLKFMVYLQKENIIDESGMPKERFSAEFPKEGPSILRIQQVVRGDSAAYFCASSPSGSTDTQYFGPGTRLTVL.